This T cell receptor beta chain was recorded in a study of T cell responses to AZD1222 COVID-19 vaccine. Germline trimming cut 5 bases from V and 8 bases from J; bases unmatched to any gene: 14. CDR1 and CDR2 from the germline V gene are MNHEY and SVGEGT. The CDR3 is 16 amino acids. A single count supports this clone. The antigen remains unidentified. TCRdb's table, derived via immunoSEQ multiplex PCR, lists solely in-frame clones and lacks some. The sample yields approximately 90,000 clones, around nine tenths seen once. Points from the study as a whole: None of the repertoires were sampled until the peak T cell response had passed.

The sequencing used peripheral blood, collected on day 0 of AZD1222 vaccination. This clonotype originated in an adult in good health. This chain joins TRBV6-2 or TRBV6-3 and TRBJ1-2, with 10 bases lining up with TRBD1. The CDR3 bases are TGTGCCAGCAGTGCCGAGATTCGACAGGGGGCGCGAGGCTACACCTTC. Translated: CASSAEIRQGARGYTF.